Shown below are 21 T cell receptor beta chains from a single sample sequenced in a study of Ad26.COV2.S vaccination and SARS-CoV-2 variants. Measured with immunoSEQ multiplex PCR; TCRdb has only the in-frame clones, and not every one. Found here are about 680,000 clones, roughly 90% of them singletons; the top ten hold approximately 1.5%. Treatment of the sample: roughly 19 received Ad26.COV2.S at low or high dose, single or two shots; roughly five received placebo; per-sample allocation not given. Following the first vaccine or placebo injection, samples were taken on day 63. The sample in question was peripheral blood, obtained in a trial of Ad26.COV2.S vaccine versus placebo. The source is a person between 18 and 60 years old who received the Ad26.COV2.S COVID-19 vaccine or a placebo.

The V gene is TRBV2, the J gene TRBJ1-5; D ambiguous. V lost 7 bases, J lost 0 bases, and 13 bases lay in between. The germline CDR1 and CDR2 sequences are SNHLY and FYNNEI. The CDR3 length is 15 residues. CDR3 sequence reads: CASTVGTDSNQPQHF. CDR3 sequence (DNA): TGTGCCAGCACCGTGGGAACGGATAGCAATCAGCCCCAGCATTTT.

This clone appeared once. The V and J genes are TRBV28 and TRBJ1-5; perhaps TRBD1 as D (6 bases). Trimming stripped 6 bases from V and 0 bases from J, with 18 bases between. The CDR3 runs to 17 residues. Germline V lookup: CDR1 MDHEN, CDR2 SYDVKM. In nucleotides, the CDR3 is TGTGCCAGCAGCACCAATGACAGGCCTTATAGCAATCAGCCCCAGCATTTT. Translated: CASSTNDRPYSNQPQHF.

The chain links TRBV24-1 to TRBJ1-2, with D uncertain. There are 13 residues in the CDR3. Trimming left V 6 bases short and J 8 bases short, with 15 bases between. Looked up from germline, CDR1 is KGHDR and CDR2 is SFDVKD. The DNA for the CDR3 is TGTGCCACCAGTCCGGGCAACAATCAAGGCTACACCTTC. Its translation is CATSPGNNQGYTF.

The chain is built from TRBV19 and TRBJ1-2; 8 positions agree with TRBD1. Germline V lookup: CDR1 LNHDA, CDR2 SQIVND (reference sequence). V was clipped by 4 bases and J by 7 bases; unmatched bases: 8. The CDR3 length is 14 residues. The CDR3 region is CASSTDRVSGGYTF. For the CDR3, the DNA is TGTGCCAGTAGTACGGACAGGGTGTCTGGTGGCTACACCTTC.

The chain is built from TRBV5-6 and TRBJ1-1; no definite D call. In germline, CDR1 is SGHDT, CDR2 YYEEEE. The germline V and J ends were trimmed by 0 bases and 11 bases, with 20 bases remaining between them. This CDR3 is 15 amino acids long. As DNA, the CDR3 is TGTGCCAGCAGCTTGGCCGGCGGCTCCTCCCTCGAGGCTTTCTTT. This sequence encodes CASSLAGGSSLEAFF.

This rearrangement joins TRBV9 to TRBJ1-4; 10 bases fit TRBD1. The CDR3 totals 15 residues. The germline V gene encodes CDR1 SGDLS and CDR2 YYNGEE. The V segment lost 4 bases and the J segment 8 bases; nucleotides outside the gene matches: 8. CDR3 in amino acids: CASSPGGTGAEKLFF. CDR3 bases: TGTGCCAGCAGCCCTGGCGGGACAGGGGCGGAAAAACTGTTTTTT.

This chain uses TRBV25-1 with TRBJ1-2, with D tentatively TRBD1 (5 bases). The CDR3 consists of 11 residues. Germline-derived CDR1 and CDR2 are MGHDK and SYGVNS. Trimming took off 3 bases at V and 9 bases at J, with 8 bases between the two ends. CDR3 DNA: TGTGCCAGCAGTGATGGGGGTAGCTACACCTTC. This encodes CASSDGGSYTF.

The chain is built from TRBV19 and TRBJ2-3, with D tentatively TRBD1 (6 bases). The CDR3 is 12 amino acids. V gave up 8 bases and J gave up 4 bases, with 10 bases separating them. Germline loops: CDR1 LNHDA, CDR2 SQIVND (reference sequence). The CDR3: CASGAGADTQYF. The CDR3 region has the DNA TGTGCCAGTGGAGCAGGGGCAGATACGCAGTATTTT.

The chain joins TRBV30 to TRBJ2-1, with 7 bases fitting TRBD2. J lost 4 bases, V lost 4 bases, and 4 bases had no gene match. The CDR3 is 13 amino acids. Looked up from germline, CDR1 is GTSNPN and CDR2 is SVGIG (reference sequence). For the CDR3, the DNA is TGTGCCTGGACTAGCGGATTTTACAATGAGCAGTTCTTC. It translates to CAWTSGFYNEQFF. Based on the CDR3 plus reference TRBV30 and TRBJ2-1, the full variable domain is SQTIHQWPATLVQPVGSPLSLECTVEGTSNPNLYWYRQAAGRGLQLLFYSVGIGQISSEVPQNLSASRPQDRQFILSSKKLLLSDSGFYLCAWTSGFYNEQFFGPGTRLTVL.

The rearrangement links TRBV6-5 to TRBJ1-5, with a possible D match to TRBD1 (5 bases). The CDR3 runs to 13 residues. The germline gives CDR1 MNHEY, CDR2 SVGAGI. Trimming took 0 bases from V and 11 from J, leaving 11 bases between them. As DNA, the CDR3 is TGTGCCAGCAGTTACTCAAGGGAAGGGGCCCAGCATTTT. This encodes CASSYSREGAQHF.

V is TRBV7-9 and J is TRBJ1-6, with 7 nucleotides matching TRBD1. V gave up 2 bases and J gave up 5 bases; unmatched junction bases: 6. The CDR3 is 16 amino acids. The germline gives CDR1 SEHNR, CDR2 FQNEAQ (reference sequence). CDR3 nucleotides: TGTGCCAGCAGCTTATGGGGGACAGCCGATAATTCACCCCTCCACTTT. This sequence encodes CASSLWGTADNSPLHF.

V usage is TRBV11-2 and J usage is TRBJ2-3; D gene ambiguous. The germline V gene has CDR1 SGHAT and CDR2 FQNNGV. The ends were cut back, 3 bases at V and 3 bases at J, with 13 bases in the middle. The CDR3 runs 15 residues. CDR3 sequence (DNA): TGTGCCAGCAGCTTTGGGGTCCCTTTTACAGATACGCAGTATTTT. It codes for CASSFGVPFTDTQYF.

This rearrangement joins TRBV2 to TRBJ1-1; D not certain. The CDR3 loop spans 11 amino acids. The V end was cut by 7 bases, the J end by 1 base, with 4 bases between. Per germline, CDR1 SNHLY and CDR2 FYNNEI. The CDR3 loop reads CASKENTEAFF. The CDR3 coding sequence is TGTGCCAGCAAGGAGAACACTGAAGCTTTCTTT.

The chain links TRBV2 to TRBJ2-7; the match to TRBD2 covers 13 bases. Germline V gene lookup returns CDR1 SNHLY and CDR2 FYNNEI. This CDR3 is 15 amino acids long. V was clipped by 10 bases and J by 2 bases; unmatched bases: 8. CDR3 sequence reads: CANVLAGGPTYEQYF. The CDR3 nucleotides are TGTGCCAACGTACTAGCGGGGGGGCCCACCTACGAGCAGTACTTC.

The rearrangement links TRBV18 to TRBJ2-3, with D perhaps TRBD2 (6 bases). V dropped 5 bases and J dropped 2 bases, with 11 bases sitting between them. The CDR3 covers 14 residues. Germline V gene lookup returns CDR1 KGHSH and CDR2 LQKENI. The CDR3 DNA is TGTGCCAGCTCAAGGGAGGTACTCACAGATACGCAGTATTTT. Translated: CASSREVLTDTQYF. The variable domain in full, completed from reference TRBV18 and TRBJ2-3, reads NAGVMQNPRHLVRRRGQEARLRCSPMKGHSHVYWYRQLPEEGLKFMVYLQKENIIDESGMPKERFSAEFPKEGPSILRIQQVVRGDSAAYFCASSREVLTDTQYFGPGTRLTVL.

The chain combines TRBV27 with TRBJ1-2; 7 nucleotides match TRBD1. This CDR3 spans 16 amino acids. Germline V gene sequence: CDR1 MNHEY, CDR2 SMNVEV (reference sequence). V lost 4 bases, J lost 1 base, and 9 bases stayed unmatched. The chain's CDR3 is CASSSRGGAGNYGYTF. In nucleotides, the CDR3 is TGTGCCAGCAGTTCCAGAGGGGGCGCTGGTAACTATGGCTACACCTTC.

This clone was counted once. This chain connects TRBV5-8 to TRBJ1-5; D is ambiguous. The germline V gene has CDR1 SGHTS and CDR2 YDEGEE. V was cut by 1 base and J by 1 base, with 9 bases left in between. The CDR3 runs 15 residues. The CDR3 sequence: CASSLSTRSNQPQHF. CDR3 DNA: TGTGCCAGCAGCTTGTCTACCAGGAGCAATCAGCCCCAGCATTTT.

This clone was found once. The chain's CDR3 is CASSGDRGLTGELFF. In DNA, the CDR3 is TGTGCCAGCAGTGGGGACAGGGGCTTGACCGGGGAGCTGTTTTTT. The chain couples TRBV7-2 to TRBJ2-2; 10 nucleotides agree with TRBD1. The germline V gene has CDR1 SGHTA and CDR2 FQGNSA. The V gene end was trimmed by 6 bases and the J gene end by 5 bases; junction bases not matched to a gene: 6. The CDR3 is made up of 15 amino acids.

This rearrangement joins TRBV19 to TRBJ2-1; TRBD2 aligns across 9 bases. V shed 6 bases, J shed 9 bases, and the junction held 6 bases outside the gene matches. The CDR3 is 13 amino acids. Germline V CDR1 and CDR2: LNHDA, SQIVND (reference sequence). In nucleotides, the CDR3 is TGTGCCAGTAGCGGACTAGCGTATGGTGAGCAGTTCTTC. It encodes CASSGLAYGEQFF. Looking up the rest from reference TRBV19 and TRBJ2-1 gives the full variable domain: DGGITQSPKYLFRKEGQNVTLSCEQNLNHDAMYWYRQDPGQGLRLIYYSQIVNDFQKGDIAEGYSVSREKKESFPLTVTSAQKNPTAFYLCASSGLAYGEQFFGPGTRLTVL.

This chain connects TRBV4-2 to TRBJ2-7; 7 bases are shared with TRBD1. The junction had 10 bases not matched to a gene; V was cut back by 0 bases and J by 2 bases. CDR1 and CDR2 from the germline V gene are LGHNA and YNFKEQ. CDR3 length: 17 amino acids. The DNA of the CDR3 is TGTGCCAGCAGCCAAGAAGGGGGACAGCACATACCCTACGAGCAGTACTTC. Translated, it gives CASSQEGGQHIPYEQYF.

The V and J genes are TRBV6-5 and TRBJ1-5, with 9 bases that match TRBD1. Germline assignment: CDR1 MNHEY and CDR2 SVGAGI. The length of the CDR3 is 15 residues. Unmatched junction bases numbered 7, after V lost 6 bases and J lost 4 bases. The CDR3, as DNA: TGTGCCAGCAGCCCCGGAGGACAGGGGAATCAGCCCCAGCATTTT. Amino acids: CASSPGGQGNQPQHF.